The clone carrying this T cell receptor (beta chain) showed up just a few times. Its target is not known. The CDR3 loop spans 16 amino acids. CDR1 is MNHNY and CDR2 is SVGAGI in the germline V gene (reference sequence). After removal of 4 bases from V and 6 bases from J, the junction contained 7 bases not matched to a gene. From the reads, TCRdb called clonotypes with MiXCR, one entry per CDR3 protein. The table shows around 900,000 distinct CDR3 sequences, with roughly 30% occurring only once. The record originates from a study of T cell repertoires in cytomegalovirus infection. The overall study: Indications came from public TCR beta signatures; they pointed to CMV infection and to a matching HLA type. Broader study findings: There were carriers of CMV plus the relevant HLA, and cumulative public TCR beta family frequency identified them. Dominating the ex vivo response were HLA-C-restricted CMV-specific TCR beta clonotypes.

The origin of this receptor is a human donor in good health (CMV status not recorded). Some clones in this sample may be carry-over from other donors' samples. This specimen consisted of cultured CD8+ T cells from PBMCs, obtained from culture after CMV antigen stimulation. The chain carries TRBV6-6 and TRBJ2-1; 12 bases are shared with TRBD1. CDR3 sequence (DNA): TGTGCCAGCAGTTTATCGGGACAGGGGGCGGGCAATGAGCAGTTCTTC. The encoded protein is CASSLSGQGAGNEQFF.